One and the same sample provided the 22 T cell receptor beta chains below, sequenced in a study of regulatory T cells in long-lasting Graves disease. Time point of the sample: newly diagnosed GD, antithyroid drugs for less than 3 months. The TCR library was prepared using RNA isolated from PBMCs. The TCR beta library used iRepertoire HTBI primers with Arm-PCR amplification of CDR3. A single record per CDR3 protein comes from TCRdb applying MiXCR to the multiplex PCR reads. The table includes around 460,000 distinct CDR3 sequences, 14% detected once. The data also belong to a second study, concerning T cells in Graves' hyperthyroidism and ophthalmopathy.

The specimen was peripheral blood mononuclear cells (PBMCs), collected at new diagnosis, from a patient treated with antithyroid drugs. These TCRs come from a woman aged 50 to 65 with Graves disease.

This clonotype was recorded many times. This rearrangement joins TRBV6-1 to TRBJ1-2; possibly TRBD1 for D (5 bases). The germline V gene has CDR1 MNHNS and CDR2 SASEGT. The CDR3 contains 13 residues. V was pared by 6 bases and J by 7 bases, with 15 bases between. The CDR3 loop is CASRSPLQGGYTF. The CDR3 DNA follows: TGTGCCAGCAGAAGCCCCCTTCAGGGTGGCTACACCTTC.

This clonotype showed up many times. The chain joins TRBV4-1 to TRBJ2-7, with 7 bases matching TRBD1. CDR1 and CDR2 (germline): MGHRA, YSYEKL. This CDR3 contains 15 residues. Unmatched junction bases numbered 6, after V lost 1 base and J lost 3 bases. The CDR3 is CASSQGQGYLYEQYF. CDR3 coding DNA: TGCGCCAGCAGCCAAGGACAGGGATACCTCTACGAGCAGTACTTC.

The chain combines TRBV9 with TRBJ1-6; TRBD1 aligns across 7 bases. CDR3 size: 16 residues. The V gene end was trimmed by 3 bases and the J gene end by 5 bases; junction bases not matched to a gene: 8. Germline V gene lookup returns CDR1 SGDLS and CDR2 YYNGEE. Here the CDR3 DNA reads TGTGCCAGCAGCGCGCTGGACAGGCCAGATAATTCACCCCTCCACTTT. It translates to CASSALDRPDNSPLHF.

This clonotype was found many times. The V gene is TRBV5-1, the J gene TRBJ2-1; the D is unclear. Germline CDR1 is SGHRS and CDR2 is YFSETQ. The CDR3 runs 15 residues. Trimming pared 3 bases from V and 3 bases from J, leaving 13 bases between. The CDR3 loop reads CASSSPGSLYNEQFF. CDR3 nucleotides: TGCGCCAGCAGCTCTCCCGGGTCGCTCTACAATGAGCAGTTCTTC.

At least ten counts were recorded for this clonotype. The V gene is TRBV12-3 or TRBV12-4, the J gene TRBJ2-6; D is perhaps TRBD1 (6 bases). V was trimmed by 4 bases and J by 6 bases, leaving 13 bases between them. The length of the CDR3 is 15 residues. For the CDR3, the DNA is TGTGCCAGCAGTTCCCAGGGGAGTTCGGCCAACGTCCTGACTTTC. Protein sequence: CASSSQGSSANVLTF.

This clonotype was detected many times. V is TRBV6-1 and J is TRBJ2-3; tentatively, D is TRBD1 or TRBD2 (6 bases each). Trimming took 2 bases from V and 5 from J, leaving 17 bases between them. CDR1 is MNHNS, CDR2 SASEGT, per germline. This CDR3 spans 16 amino acids. CDR3 bases: TGTGCCAGCAGTGAACTGGCAGGGGAGGTGGAAGATACGCAGTATTTT. Translated: CASSELAGEVEDTQYF.

A note on this clonotype: This may stem from a read error, because a much larger clone lies one nucleotide away. The rearrangement links TRBV2 to TRBJ1-1; 7 positions match TRBD1. V dropped 7 bases and J dropped 5; count of bases not matched to a gene: 10. The CDR3 extends over 14 amino acids. Germline V lookup: CDR1 SNHLY, CDR2 FYNNEI. CDR3 sequence reads: CASIQGVIGTEAFF. As DNA, the CDR3 is TGTGCCAGCATCCAGGGGGTAATAGGGACTGAAGCTTTCTTT.

The chain joins TRBV7-9 to TRBJ2-7; D assignment may be TRBD1 or TRBD2 (6 bases each). The CDR3 is 15 residues long. The V end was cut by 1 base, the J end by 3 bases, with 13 bases between. Germline loops: CDR1 SEHNR, CDR2 FQNEAQ (reference sequence). The CDR3 sequence is CASSLEGGKIYEQYF. The CDR3, as DNA: TGTGCCAGCAGCTTAGAAGGGGGGAAGATCTACGAGCAGTACTTC.

Ten or more counts support this clonotype. V gene TRBV5-1 combines with J gene TRBJ2-1, with a weak D call TRBD2 (6 bases). The CDR3 is 16 amino acids. V lost 0 bases and J lost 8, with 18 bases in between. The germline CDR1 and CDR2 sequences are SGHRS and YFSETQ. CDR3 loop: CASSLDSGEGLDEQFF. The CDR3 bases are TGCGCCAGCAGCTTGGATTCGGGAGAGGGTTTAGATGAGCAGTTCTTC.

This clonotype turned up a few times. The chain recombines TRBV6-1 with TRBJ1-2; no definite D call. The germline V and J ends were trimmed by 7 bases and 7 bases, with 10 bases remaining between them. Germline V CDR1 and CDR2: MNHNS, SASEGT. The CDR3 is 11 amino acids. The CDR3 here is CASTWVSGYTF. CDR3 sequence (DNA): TGTGCCAGCACCTGGGTGAGTGGCTACACCTTC.

In its sample, this clonotype was seen many times. J is TRBJ2-2 and V is TRBV6-1; D uncertain. The V end was cut by 6 bases, the J end by 6 bases, with 14 bases between. Germline-derived CDR1 and CDR2 are MNHNS and SASEGT. The length of the CDR3 is 14 residues. The CDR3 nucleotides are TGTGCCAGCAGAAAGCCGACGGGTTCCGGGGAGCTGTTTTTT. It is translated as CASRKPTGSGELFF.

The gene calls are TRBV27 and TRBJ2-7; TRBD1 agrees at 12 bases. J was trimmed by 3 bases and V by 5 bases; bases with no gene match: 5. The CDR3 loop spans 15 amino acids. In germline, CDR1 is MNHEY, CDR2 SMNVEV (reference sequence). The CDR3 DNA sequence: TGTGCCAGCAGTCCGGGGACAGGGGGCGTCTACGAGCAGTACTTC. Translation gives CASSPGTGGVYEQYF.

This clonotype was counted ten times or more. The chain joins TRBV6-1 to TRBJ1-5; D remains ambiguous. V was pared by 6 bases and J by 7 bases, with 19 bases between. From germline, CDR1 is MNHNS and CDR2 SASEGT. The CDR3 loop spans 15 amino acids. CDR3 coding DNA: TGTGCCAGCAGCCAAGCGGAGAGCTCGGAACAGCCCCAGCATTTT. Encoded protein: CASSQAESSEQPQHF.

This clonotype was detected ten times or more. The CDR3 nucleotides read TGTGCCAGCAGTGACTGGGCCCCAACAAACACCGGGGAGCTGTTTTTT. This encodes CASSDWAPTNTGELFF. The chain recombines TRBV2 with TRBJ2-2, with D hard to call. The CDR3 runs 16 residues. The germline gives CDR1 SNHLY, CDR2 FYNNEI. Trimming pared 3 bases from V and 2 bases from J, leaving 13 bases between.

The rearrangement links TRBV12-3 or TRBV12-4 to TRBJ2-1, with unresolved D. The DNA matches TRBJ2-3 better at its end, which makes the J call doubtful. The CDR3 contains 15 residues. This chain's CDR3 is CASSLRGGSADTQYF. CDR3 in DNA: TGTGCCAGCAGTTTGCGTGGCGGCAGCGCAGATACGCAGTATTTT.

The sample holds many counts of this clonotype. The CDR3 nucleotides are TGTGCCAGCAGTCCCCCCTCGGAACCCTACGAGCAGTACTTC. It encodes CASSPPSEPYEQYF. This rearrangement joins TRBV27 to TRBJ2-7; the D is unclear. CDR1 and CDR2 from the germline V gene are MNHEY and SMNVEV (reference sequence). Trimming removed 5 bases from V and 2 bases from J, with 13 bases in between. This CDR3 contains 14 residues.

This clonotype was seen many times. The chain is built from TRBV30 and TRBJ1-2; possibly TRBD1 for D (6 bases). Deletions cut 5 bases from V and 4 bases from J, with 14 bases between. The germline gives CDR1 GTSNPN, CDR2 SVGIG (reference sequence). This CDR3 contains 13 residues. CDR3 DNA sequence: TGTGCCTGGGGCTTGGACAGCAGCTATGGCTACACCTTC. Amino acids: CAWGLDSSYGYTF.

This clonotype was detected many times. The chain combines TRBV11-2 with TRBJ2-7; D perhaps matches TRBD1 (6 bases). With 2 bases removed from V and 2 bases from J, the gap between germline ends came to 13 bases. Germline V gene lookup returns CDR1 SGHAT and CDR2 FQNNGV. The CDR3 totals 15 residues. The CDR3 sequence: CASSLNLQGPYEQYF. CDR3 DNA sequence: TGTGCCAGCAGCTTAAATCTACAGGGTCCCTACGAGCAGTACTTC.

Concerning this clonotype itself: A much larger clone is a single base away; this may be a read error. In DNA, the CDR3 is TGTGCCAGCCGACTTAGCGGGGTGAACACCGGGGAGCTGTTTTTT. Its translation: CASRLSGVNTGELFF. The genes are TRBV3-1 and TRBJ2-2, with 8 bases aligning to TRBD2. The CDR3 has 15 amino acids. Germline V gives CDR1 LGHDT, CDR2 YNNKEL (reference sequence). The V segment lost 8 bases and the J segment 1 base; nucleotides outside the gene matches: 6.

The chain employs TRBV6-2 or TRBV6-3 and TRBJ1-1, with 12 bases fitting TRBD1. The trim removed 5 bases at V and 11 bases at J, leaving 6 bases unmatched. Germline loops: CDR1 MNHEY, CDR2 SVGEGT. The CDR3 spans 13 residues. CDR3 bases: TGTGCCAGCAGTCCTCAGGGACAGGGGGCGGCTTTCTTT. Protein sequence: CASSPQGQGAAFF.

The rearrangement uses TRBV6-4 and TRBJ2-1; D is unresolved. V was clipped by 5 bases and J by 9 bases, with 11 bases between them. Germline V gene data show CDR1 as MRHNA and CDR2 as SNTAGT. CDR3 length equals 12 residues. The CDR3 is CASSYGLGEQFF. CDR3 nucleotide sequence: TGTGCCAGCAGTTACGGGCTGGGTGAGCAGTTCTTC.

The chain couples TRBV4-1 to TRBJ2-1; possibly TRBD1 or TRBD2 for D (5 bases each). Trimming stripped 0 bases from V and 3 bases from J, with 15 bases between. CDR3 size: 17 residues. The germline V gene has CDR1 MGHRA and CDR2 YSYEKL. The CDR3 coding sequence is TGCGCCAGCAGCCAAGAAGTCTCGGGACGGATCTACAATGAGCAGTTCTTC. Translation gives CASSQEVSGRIYNEQFF.